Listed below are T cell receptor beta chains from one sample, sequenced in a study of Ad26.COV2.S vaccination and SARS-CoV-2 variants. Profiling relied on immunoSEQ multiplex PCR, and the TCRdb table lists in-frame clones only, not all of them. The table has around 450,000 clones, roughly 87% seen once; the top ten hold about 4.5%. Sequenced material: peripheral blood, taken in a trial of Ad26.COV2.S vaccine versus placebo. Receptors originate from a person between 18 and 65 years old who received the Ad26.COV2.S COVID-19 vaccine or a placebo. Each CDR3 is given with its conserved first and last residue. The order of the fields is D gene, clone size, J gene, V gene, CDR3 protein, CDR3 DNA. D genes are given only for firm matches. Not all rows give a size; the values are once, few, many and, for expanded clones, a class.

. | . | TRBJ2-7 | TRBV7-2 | CASSPQLGGYEQYF | TGTGCCAGCAGCCCCCAACTAGGGGGGTACGAGCAGTACTTC
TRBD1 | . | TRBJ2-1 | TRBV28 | CASSAWTGLGYNEQFF | TGTGCCAGCAGTGCATGGACAGGGTTGGGTTACAATGAGCAGTTCTTC
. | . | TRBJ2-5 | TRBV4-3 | CASSLDGGTQYF | TGCGCCAGCAGCCTCGACGGTGGGACCCAGTACTTC
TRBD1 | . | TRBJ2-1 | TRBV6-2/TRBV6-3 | CASSHGTVSGEQFF | TGTGCCAGCAGTCACGGGACAGTCTCGGGTGAGCAGTTCTTC
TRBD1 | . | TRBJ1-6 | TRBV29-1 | CSVDDRENSPLHF | TGCAGCGTTGATGACAGGGAGAATTCACCCCTCCACTTT
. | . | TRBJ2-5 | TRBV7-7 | CASSPQTSQETQYF | TGTGCTAGCAGCCCCCAGACGTCCCAAGAGACCCAGTACTTC
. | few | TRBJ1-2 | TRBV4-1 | CASSQWARGNYGYTF | TGCGCCAGCAGCCAATGGGCCAGGGGAAACTATGGCTACACCTTC
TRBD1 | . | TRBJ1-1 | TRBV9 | CASSAGPGGANTEAFF | TGTGCCAGCAGCGCCGGACCAGGGGGCGCGAACACTGAAGCTTTCTTT
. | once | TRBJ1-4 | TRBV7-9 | CASSLAGGIEKLFF | TGTGCCAGCAGCTTAGCGGGGGGCATTGAAAAACTGTTTTTT
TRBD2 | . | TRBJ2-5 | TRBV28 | CASSLRGVEETQYF | TGTGCCAGCAGTTTGCGGGGGGTGGAGGAGACCCAGTACTTC
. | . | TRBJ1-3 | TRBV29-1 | CSVMEDSAGNTIYF | TGCAGCGTCATGGAGGATTCGGCCGGAAACACCATATATTTT
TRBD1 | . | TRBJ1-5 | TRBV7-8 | CASSLARDRANQPQHF | TGTGCCAGCAGCTTAGCGAGGGACAGGGCCAATCAGCCCCAGCATTTT
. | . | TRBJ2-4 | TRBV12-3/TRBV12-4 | CASSFEGRNIQYF | TGTGCCAGCAGTTTTGAAGGTAGAAACATTCAGTACTTC
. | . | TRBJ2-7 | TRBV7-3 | CASSKGRGYEQYF | TGTGCCAGCAGCAAGGGTCGTGGCTACGAGCAGTACTTC
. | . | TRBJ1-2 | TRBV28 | CASSLSGVAVLVGGYTF | TGTGCCAGCAGTTTATCCGGAGTGGCAGTGCTTGTCGGTGGCTACACCTTC
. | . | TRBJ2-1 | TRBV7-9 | CASSANEQFF | TGTGCCAGCAGTGCTAATGAGCAGTTCTTC
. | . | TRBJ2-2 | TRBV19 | CASSIVGSGELFF | TGTGCCAGTAGTATAGTGGGCAGCGGGGAGCTGTTTTTT
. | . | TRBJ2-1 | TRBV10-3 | CAITRGSSYNEQFF | TGTGCCATTACGCGGGGTAGCTCCTACAATGAGCAGTTCTTC
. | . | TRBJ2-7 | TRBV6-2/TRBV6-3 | CASSYGGQQHSYEQYF | TGTGCCAGCAGTTACGGGGGACAACAACACTCCTACGAGCAGTACTTC
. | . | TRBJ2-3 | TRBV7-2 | CASSGARSFADTQYF | TGTGCCAGCAGCGGCGCGCGGAGTTTCGCAGATACGCAGTATTTT
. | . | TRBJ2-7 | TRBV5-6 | CASSFAGPYYEQYF | TGTGCCAGCAGCTTCGCGGGACCCTACTACGAGCAGTACTTC
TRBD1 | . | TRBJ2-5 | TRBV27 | CASSFDRAGTQYF | TGTGCCAGCAGTTTTGACAGGGCCGGGACCCAGTACTTC
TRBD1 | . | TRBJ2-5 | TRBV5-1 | CASSVATGGWETQYF | TGCGCCAGCAGCGTGGCAACAGGGGGCTGGGAGACCCAGTACTTC
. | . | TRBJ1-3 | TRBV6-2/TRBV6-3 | CASSYWTARSGNTIYF | TGTGCCAGCAGTTACTGGACGGCCCGCTCTGGAAACACCATATATTTT
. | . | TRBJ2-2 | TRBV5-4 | CASSSVSGTEVTGELFF | TGTGCCAGCAGCTCAGTCTCCGGGACTGAGGTTACCGGGGAGCTGTTTTTT